Shown below are 2 T cell receptor beta chains from a single sample sequenced in a study of T-cell memory formation after mild COVID-19. TCRdb re-analysed the 5' RACE reads in MiXCR, keeping a single row per CDR3 protein. The sample holds hundreds of thousands of distinct CDR3 sequences, roughly a quarter seen once. The sample was PBMCs or a T cell subset sorted from them (not recorded which). Receptor source: an adult woman who had mild COVID-19 (a few samples of this study predate the infection). Cell type and time point are not known.

This clonotype came up a few times. A junction end diverges from the germline sequence, so it may reflect a read error. The chain couples TRBV10-3 to TRBJ2-1; D not resolved. The CDR3 runs to 13 residues. The V gene's germline CDR1 is ENHRY and CDR2 SYGVKD. The CDR3: CAISEVSNNEKFF. CDR3 DNA: TGTGCCATCAGTGAGGTGTCGAACAATGAGAAGTTCTTC.

The CDR3: CASGVLAGGPAQYF. The CDR3 DNA sequence: TGCGCCAGCGGAGTACTAGCGGGAGGGCCCGCGCAGTATTTT. This rearrangement joins TRBV5-1 to TRBJ2-3; TRBD2 agrees at 13 bases. The J segment lost 10 bases and the V segment lost 7 bases, leaving 9 bases of the junction unmatched. Germline V gene data show CDR1 as SGHRS and CDR2 as YFSETQ. This CDR3 has 14 residues.